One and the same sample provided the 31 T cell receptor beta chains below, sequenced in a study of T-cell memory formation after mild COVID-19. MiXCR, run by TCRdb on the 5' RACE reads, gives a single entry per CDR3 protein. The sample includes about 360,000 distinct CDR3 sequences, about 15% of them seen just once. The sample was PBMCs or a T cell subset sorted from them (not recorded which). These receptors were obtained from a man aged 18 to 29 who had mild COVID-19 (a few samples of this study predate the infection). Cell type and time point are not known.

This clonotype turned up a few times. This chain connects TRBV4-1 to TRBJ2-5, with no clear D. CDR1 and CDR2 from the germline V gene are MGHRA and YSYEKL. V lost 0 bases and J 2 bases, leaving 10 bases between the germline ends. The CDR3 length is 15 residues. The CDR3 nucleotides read TGCGCCAGCAGCCAAGACGTTCACTATCAAGAGACCCAGTACTTC. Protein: CASSQDVHYQETQYF.

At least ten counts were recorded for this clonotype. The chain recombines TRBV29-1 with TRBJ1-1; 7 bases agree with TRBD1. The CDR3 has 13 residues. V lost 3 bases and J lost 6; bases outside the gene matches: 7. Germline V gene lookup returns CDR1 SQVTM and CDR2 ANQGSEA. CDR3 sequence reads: CSVETGNSAEAFF. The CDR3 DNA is TGCAGCGTTGAGACAGGGAATTCAGCTGAAGCTTTCTTT.

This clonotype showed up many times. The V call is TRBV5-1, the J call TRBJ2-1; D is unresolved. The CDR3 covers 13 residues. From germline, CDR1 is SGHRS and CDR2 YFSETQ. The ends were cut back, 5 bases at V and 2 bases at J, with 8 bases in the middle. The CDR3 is CASRGEAYNEQFF. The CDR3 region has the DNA TGCGCCAGCAGAGGTGAGGCCTACAATGAGCAGTTCTTC.

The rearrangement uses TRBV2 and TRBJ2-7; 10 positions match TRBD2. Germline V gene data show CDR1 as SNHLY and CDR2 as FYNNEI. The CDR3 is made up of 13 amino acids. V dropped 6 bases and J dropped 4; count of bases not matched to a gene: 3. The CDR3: CASRWTSGYEQYF. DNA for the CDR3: TGTGCCAGCAGGTGGACTAGCGGATACGAGCAGTACTTC.

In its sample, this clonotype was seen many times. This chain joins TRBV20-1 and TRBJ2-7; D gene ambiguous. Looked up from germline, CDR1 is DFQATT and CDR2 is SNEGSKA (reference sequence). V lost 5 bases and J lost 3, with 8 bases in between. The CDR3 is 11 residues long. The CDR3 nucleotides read TGCAGTGCTGTTGAAGACTACGAGCAGTACTTC. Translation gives CSAVEDYEQYF.

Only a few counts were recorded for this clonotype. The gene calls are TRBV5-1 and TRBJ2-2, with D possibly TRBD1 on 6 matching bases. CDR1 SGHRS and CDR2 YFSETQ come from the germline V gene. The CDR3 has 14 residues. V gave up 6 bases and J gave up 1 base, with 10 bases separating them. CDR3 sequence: CASNPDRNTGELFF. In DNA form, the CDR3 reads TGCGCCAGCAACCCGGACAGGAACACCGGGGAGCTGTTTTTT.

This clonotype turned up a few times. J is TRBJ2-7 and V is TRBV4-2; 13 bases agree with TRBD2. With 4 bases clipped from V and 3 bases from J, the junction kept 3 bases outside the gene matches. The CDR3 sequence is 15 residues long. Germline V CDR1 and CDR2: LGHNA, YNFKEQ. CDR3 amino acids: CASSRGLAGDYEQYF. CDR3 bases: TGTGCCAGCAGCCGCGGACTAGCGGGAGACTACGAGCAGTACTTC.

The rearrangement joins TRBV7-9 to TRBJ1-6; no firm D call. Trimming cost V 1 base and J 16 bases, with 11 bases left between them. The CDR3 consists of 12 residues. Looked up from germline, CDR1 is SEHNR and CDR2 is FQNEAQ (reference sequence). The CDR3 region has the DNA TGTGCCAGCAGCTTAGACCCGGGCCCTCTCCACTTT. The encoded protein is CASSLDPGPLHF.

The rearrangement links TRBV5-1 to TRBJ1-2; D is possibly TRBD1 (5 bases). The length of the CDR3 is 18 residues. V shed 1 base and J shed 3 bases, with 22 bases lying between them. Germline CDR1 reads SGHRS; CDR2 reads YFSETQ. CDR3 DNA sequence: TGCGCCAGCAGCTTGACGGGGACCCCAACTGGAGGGGACTATGGCTACACCTTC. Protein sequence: CASSLTGTPTGGDYGYTF.

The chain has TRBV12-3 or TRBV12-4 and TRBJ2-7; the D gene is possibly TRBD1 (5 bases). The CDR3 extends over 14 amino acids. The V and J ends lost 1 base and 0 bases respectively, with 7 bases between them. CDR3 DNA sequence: TGTGCCAGCAGTTTAGGACAGCTCTCCTACGAGCAGTACTTC. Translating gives CASSLGQLSYEQYF.

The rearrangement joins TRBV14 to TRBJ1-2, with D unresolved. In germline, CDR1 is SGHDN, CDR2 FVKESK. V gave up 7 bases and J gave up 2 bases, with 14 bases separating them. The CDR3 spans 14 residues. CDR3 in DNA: TGTGCCAGCACCCCGGCGGCAGGAAACTATGGCTACACCTTC. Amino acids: CASTPAAGNYGYTF.

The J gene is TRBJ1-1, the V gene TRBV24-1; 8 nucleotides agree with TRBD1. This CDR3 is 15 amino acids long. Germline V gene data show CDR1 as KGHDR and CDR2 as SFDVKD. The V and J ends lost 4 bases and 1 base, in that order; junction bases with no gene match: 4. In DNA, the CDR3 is TGTGCCACCAGTGAGACAGGGGTGCGGAACACTGAAGCTTTCTTT. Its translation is CATSETGVRNTEAFF.

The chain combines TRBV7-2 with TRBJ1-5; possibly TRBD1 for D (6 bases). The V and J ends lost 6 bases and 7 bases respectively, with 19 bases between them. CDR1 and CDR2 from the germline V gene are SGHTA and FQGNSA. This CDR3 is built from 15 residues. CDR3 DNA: TGTGCCAGCAGGGCAGGGGCGATGTGGTCACAGCCCCAGCATTTT. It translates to CASRAGAMWSQPQHF.

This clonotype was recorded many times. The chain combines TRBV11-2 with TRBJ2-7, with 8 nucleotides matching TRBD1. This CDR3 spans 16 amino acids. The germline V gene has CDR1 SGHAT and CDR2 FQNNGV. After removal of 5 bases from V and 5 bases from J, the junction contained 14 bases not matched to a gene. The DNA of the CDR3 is TGTGCCAGCAGCCCACTCAGGGGGCAGGGGCGCCACGAGCAGTACTTC. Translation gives CASSPLRGQGRHEQYF.

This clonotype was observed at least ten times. The CDR3 DNA reads as TGTGCCAGCAGCTTAGGTTACACCGGGGAGCTGTTTTTT. Translation gives CASSLGYTGELFF. The rearrangement links TRBV11-2 to TRBJ2-2, with unresolved D. Between the trimmed V and J ends, which lost 1 base and 3 bases, there was a span of 3 bases. Per the germline V gene, CDR1 is SGHAT and CDR2 is FQNNGV. The CDR3 spans 13 residues.

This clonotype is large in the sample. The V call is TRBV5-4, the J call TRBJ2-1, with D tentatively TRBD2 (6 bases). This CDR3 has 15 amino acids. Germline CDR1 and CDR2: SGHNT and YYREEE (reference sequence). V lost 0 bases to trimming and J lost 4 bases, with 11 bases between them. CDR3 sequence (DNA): TGTGCCAGCAGCTTGGATGGGACTTCGTACAATGAGCAGTTCTTC. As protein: CASSLDGTSYNEQFF.

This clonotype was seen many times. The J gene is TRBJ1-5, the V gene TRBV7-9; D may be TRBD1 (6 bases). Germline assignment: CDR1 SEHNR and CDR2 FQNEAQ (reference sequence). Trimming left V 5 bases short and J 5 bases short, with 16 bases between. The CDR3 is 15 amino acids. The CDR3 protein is CASSPLGGQDQPQHF. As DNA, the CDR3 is TGTGCCAGCAGCCCTTTGGGGGGGCAGGATCAGCCCCAGCATTTT.

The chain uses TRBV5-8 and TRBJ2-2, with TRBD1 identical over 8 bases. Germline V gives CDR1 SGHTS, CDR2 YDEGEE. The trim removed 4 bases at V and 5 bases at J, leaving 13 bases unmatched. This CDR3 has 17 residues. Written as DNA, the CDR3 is TGTGCCAGCAGCACCCCCGGGGCAGGGGGCAGGACCGGGGAGCTGTTTTTT. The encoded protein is CASSTPGAGGRTGELFF.

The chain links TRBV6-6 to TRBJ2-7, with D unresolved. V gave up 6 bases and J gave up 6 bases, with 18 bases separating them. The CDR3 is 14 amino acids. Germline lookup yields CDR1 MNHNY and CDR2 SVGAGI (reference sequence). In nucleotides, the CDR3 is TGTGCCAGCAGGCCAACCGGGCCCTTGGGCGAGCAGTACGTC. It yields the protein CASRPTGPLGEQYV.

As DNA, the CDR3 is TGTGCCAGCAGTTTCGGGGGCGGCCGTAGAGAGACCCAGTACTTC. This encodes CASSFGGGRRETQYF. V usage is TRBV12-3 or TRBV12-4 and J usage is TRBJ2-5, with D possibly being TRBD1 or TRBD2 (6 bases each). Trimming removed 3 bases at V and 4 bases at J, with 15 bases between. The CDR3 extends over 15 amino acids.

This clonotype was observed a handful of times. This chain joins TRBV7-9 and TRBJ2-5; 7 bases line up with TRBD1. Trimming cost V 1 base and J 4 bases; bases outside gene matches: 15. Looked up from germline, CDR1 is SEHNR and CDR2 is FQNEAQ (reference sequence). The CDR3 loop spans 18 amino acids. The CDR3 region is CASSLGRVGRGSGETQYF. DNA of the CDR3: TGTGCCAGCAGCTTAGGTCGGGTCGGCAGGGGGTCTGGAGAGACCCAGTACTTC.

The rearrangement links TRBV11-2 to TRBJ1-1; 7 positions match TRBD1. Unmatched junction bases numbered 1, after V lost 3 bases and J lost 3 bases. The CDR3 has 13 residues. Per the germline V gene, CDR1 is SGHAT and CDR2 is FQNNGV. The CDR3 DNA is TGTGCCAGCAGCTTCGACAGGGACACTGAAGCTTTCTTT. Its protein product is CASSFDRDTEAFF.

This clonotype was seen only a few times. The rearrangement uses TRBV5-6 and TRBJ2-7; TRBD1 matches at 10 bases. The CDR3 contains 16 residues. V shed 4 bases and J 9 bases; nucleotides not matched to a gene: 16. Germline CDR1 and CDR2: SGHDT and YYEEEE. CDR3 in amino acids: CASSGGTGQGPAGQYV. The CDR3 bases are TGTGCCAGCAGCGGAGGTACGGGACAGGGGCCTGCTGGGCAGTACGTC.

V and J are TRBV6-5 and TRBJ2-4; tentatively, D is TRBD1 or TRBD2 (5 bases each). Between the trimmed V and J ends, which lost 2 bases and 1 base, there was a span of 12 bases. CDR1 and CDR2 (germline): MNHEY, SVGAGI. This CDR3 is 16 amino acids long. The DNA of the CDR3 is TGTGCCAGCAGTTACACCAGTGGGACGGCCAAAAACATTCAGTACTTC. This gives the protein CASSYTSGTAKNIQYF.

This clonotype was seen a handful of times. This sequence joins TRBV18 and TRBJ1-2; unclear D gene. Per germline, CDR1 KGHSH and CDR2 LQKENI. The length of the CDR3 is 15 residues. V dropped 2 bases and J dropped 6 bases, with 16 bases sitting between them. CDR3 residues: CASSPKVSGMDGYTF. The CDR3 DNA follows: TGTGCCAGCTCACCAAAAGTCAGCGGGATGGATGGCTACACCTTC.

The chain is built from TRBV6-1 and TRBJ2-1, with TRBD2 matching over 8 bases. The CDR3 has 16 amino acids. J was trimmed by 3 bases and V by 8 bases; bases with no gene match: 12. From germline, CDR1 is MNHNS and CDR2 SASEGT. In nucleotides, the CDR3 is TGTGCCAGCCTCGTCGTCCAGCGGGGGATCTACAATGAGCAGTTCTTC. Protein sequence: CASLVVQRGIYNEQFF.

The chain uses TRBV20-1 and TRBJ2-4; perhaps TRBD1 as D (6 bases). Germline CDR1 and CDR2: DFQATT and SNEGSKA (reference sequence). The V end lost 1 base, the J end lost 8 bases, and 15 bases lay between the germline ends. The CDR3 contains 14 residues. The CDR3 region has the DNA TGCAGTGCTAGAGTCCCAGGGGTTAGAGACATTCAGTACTTC. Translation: CSARVPGVRDIQYF.

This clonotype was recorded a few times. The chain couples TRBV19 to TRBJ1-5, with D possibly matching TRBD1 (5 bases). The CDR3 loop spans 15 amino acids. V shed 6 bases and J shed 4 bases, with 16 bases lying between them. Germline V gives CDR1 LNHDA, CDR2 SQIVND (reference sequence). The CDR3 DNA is TGTGCCAGTAGGAACCCGTCGGACATTAATCAGCCCCAGCATTTT. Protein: CASRNPSDINQPQHF. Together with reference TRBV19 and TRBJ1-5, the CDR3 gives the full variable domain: DGGITQSPKYLFRKEGQNVTLSCEQNLNHDAMYWYRQDPGQGLRLIYYSQIVNDFQKGDIAEGYSVSREKKESFPLTVTSAQKNPTAFYLCASRNPSDINQPQHFGDGTRLSIL.

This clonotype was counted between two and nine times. Written as DNA, the CDR3 is TGCAGTGCAACTAGCCGTACTTCCTACAATGAGCAGTTCTTC. Its translation is CSATSRTSYNEQFF. The chain employs TRBV20-1 and TRBJ2-1, with D possibly TRBD2 on 6 matching bases. This CDR3 has 14 amino acids. V lost 6 bases and J 1 base, leaving 13 bases between the germline ends. Per germline, CDR1 DFQATT and CDR2 SNEGSKA (reference sequence).

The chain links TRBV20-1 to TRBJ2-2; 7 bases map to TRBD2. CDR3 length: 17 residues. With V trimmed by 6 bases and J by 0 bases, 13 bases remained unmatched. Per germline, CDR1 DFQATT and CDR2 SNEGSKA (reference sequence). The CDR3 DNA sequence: TGCAGTGCAACAGGAAGCGCAGCGGGAACGAACACCGGGGAGCTGTTTTTT. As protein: CSATGSAAGTNTGELFF.

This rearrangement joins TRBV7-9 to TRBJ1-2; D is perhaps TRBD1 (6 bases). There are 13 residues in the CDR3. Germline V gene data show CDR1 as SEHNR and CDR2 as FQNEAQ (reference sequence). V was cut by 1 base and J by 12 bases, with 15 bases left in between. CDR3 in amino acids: CASSLGGGPRHTF. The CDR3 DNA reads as TGTGCCAGCAGCTTAGGCGGGGGCCCCCGGCACACCTTC.